This TCR beta chain originates from a study of CD8+CD57+ T cells in acquired aplastic anemia. Turning to the study itself: On average, sorted CD4+ and CD8+ cells gave approximately 3 ug of DNA. Read counts for CD4+ cells (from healthy donors) averaged about 10 million.

A note on this clonotype: Its antigen is not identified.

General study findings and limits: The same twenty-nine CD8+ CDR3 sequences occurred in patients and in controls.

Profiling that covered TCR beta VDJ and CDR3 relied on genomic DNA as its template. TCRdb fed the reads into MiXCR, producing one record per CDR3 protein. The sample records about 210,000 distinct CDR3 sequences, almost 35% being singletons. Trimming shortened V by 0 bases and J by 10 bases, and 22 bases separated the two germline ends. The germline gives CDR1 ENHRY, CDR2 SYGVKD. The CDR3 sequence is 18 residues long. V and J are TRBV10-3 and TRBJ1-6; perhaps TRBD1 as D (5 bases). This clonotype was obtained from a human donor in good health, serving as a control. The material sequenced was sorted CD4+, CD8+, or CD8+CD57+ T cells (not recorded which) from PBMCs. DNA of the CDR3: TGTGCCATCAGTGAGTCGGTGGGGGGTCCTATGACTTCATCACCCCTCCACTTT. Translating it yields CAISESVGGPMTSSPLHF.